Listed below are T cell receptor beta chains from one sample, sequenced in a study of graft-versus-host responses after intestinal transplantation. The repertoire was sequenced with immunoSEQ multiplex PCR; TCRdb's copy has only in-frame clones and lacks some. Found here are just under 65,000 clones, around 86% of them singletons; the top ten hold more than 1.5%. Here the sequenced sample was ileum tissue, taken around 350 days after transplant. All receptors come from a human patient who received an intestinal transplant, so some T cells may come from the graft donor. Each CDR3 is given with its conserved first and last residue. A D gene is named only where the DNA matches it firmly. A clone size is listed for some rows: how often the clone was seen (once, few, many), or a class if it is expanded.

cdr3_aa: CASSLREQGSYEQYF; cdr3_nt: TGTGCCAGCAGCTTAAGGGAACAGGGTTCCTACGAGCAGTACTTC; v_call: TRBV13; clone_size: once; j_call: TRBJ2-7; d_call: NA
cdr3_aa: CASSLGLGYGYTF; cdr3_nt: TGTGCCAGCAGCTTAGGGTTAGGCTATGGCTACACCTTC; v_call: TRBV7-9; clone_size: NA; j_call: TRBJ1-2; d_call: NA
cdr3_aa: CASKKSSASYEQYF; cdr3_nt: TGTGCCAGCAAGAAGTCTAGCGCCTCCTACGAGCAGTACTTC; v_call: TRBV27; clone_size: NA; j_call: TRBJ2-7; d_call: NA
cdr3_aa: CASKATSGYNEQFF; cdr3_nt: TGTGCCAGCAAGGCGACTAGCGGATACAATGAGCAGTTCTTC; v_call: TRBV6-4; clone_size: few; j_call: TRBJ2-1; d_call: TRBD2
cdr3_aa: CAWTKQGANYGYTF; cdr3_nt: TGTGCCTGGACAAAACAAGGGGCTAACTATGGCTACACCTTC; v_call: TRBV30; clone_size: NA; j_call: TRBJ1-2; d_call: NA
cdr3_aa: CASSEAETGGRNTIYF; cdr3_nt: TGTGCCAGCAGTGAAGCGGAGACAGGGGGCAGAAACACCATATATTTT; v_call: TRBV2; clone_size: NA; j_call: TRBJ1-3; d_call: TRBD1
cdr3_aa: CASSDTNYEQYF; cdr3_nt: TGTGCCAGCAGTGACACCAATTACGAGCAGTACTTC; v_call: TRBV6-4; clone_size: NA; j_call: TRBJ2-7; d_call: NA
cdr3_aa: CASSIGSITYNEQFF; cdr3_nt: TGTGCCAGCAGTATAGGGAGTATTACCTACAATGAGCAGTTCTTC; v_call: TRBV6-1; clone_size: once; j_call: TRBJ2-1; d_call: NA
cdr3_aa: CASSLGVRWINEQFF; cdr3_nt: TGTGCCAGCAGCTTAGGGGTACGGTGGATTAATGAGCAGTTCTTC; v_call: TRBV11-2; clone_size: few; j_call: TRBJ2-1; d_call: NA
cdr3_aa: CAWSLWTSSTDTQYF; cdr3_nt: TGTGCCTGGAGTTTATGGACTAGCAGCACAGATACGCAGTATTTT; v_call: TRBV30; clone_size: NA; j_call: TRBJ2-3; d_call: TRBD2
cdr3_aa: CACRLAGGGTDTQYF; cdr3_nt: TGTGCCTGCCGTTTAGCGGGAGGAGGGACAGATACGCAGTATTTT; v_call: TRBV30; clone_size: NA; j_call: TRBJ2-3; d_call: TRBD2
cdr3_aa: CASSQVGPDQPQHF; cdr3_nt: TGCGCCAGCAGCCAAGTGGGACCCGACCAGCCCCAGCATTTT; v_call: TRBV4-1; clone_size: NA; j_call: TRBJ1-5; d_call: NA
cdr3_aa: CASSRMTGPNEKLFF; cdr3_nt: TGTGCCAGCAGCCGTATGACAGGCCCTAATGAAAAACTGTTTTTT; v_call: TRBV28; clone_size: NA; j_call: TRBJ1-4; d_call: NA
cdr3_aa: CASSLDAAGGRHEQFF; cdr3_nt: TGTGCCAGCAGCTTAGACGCAGCGGGAGGGCGGCATGAGCAGTTCTTC; v_call: TRBV7-9; clone_size: once; j_call: TRBJ2-1; d_call: TRBD2
cdr3_aa: CASSLVGGSYEQYF; cdr3_nt: TGTGCCAGCAGCTTAGTGGGGGGTTCCTACGAGCAGTACTTC; v_call: TRBV11-2; clone_size: NA; j_call: TRBJ2-7; d_call: NA
cdr3_aa: CASAALRGLDTQYF; cdr3_nt: TGTGCCAGCGCTGCGCTGAGGGGCCTGGATACGCAGTATTTT; v_call: TRBV28; clone_size: NA; j_call: TRBJ2-3; d_call: NA
cdr3_aa: CASSLISSYNELFF; cdr3_nt: TGTGCCAGCAGCTTAATCAGCTCCTACAATGAGCTGTTCTTC; v_call: TRBV11-2; clone_size: NA; j_call: TRBJ2-1; d_call: NA
cdr3_aa: CASRVAFSGYEQYF; cdr3_nt: TGTGCCAGCAGAGTAGCGTTTTCCGGGTACGAGCAGTACTTC; v_call: TRBV6-1; clone_size: NA; j_call: TRBJ2-7; d_call: NA
cdr3_aa: CASRGGQGINMSYNEQFF; cdr3_nt: TGTGCCTCCCGAGGGGGACAGGGGATAAATATGTCCTACAATGAGCAGTTCTTC; v_call: TRBV11-2; clone_size: NA; j_call: TRBJ2-1; d_call: TRBD1
cdr3_aa: CASSIATEPTYGYTF; cdr3_nt: TGTGCCAGTAGTATAGCGACGGAGCCTACCTATGGCTACACCTTC; v_call: TRBV19; clone_size: NA; j_call: TRBJ1-2; d_call: NA
cdr3_aa: CASSVQGTKNTGELFF; cdr3_nt: TGTGCCAGCAGTGTCCAAGGGACAAAGAACACCGGGGAGCTGTTTTTT; v_call: TRBV2; clone_size: NA; j_call: TRBJ2-2; d_call: NA
cdr3_aa: CASVQTGNEQFF; cdr3_nt: TGTGCCAGCGTCCAGACTGGAAATGAGCAGTTCTTC; v_call: TRBV2; clone_size: NA; j_call: TRBJ2-1; d_call: NA
cdr3_aa: CASSGGTAGEAFF; cdr3_nt: TGCGCCAGCAGTGGCGGGACAGCCGGGGAGGCTTTCTTT; v_call: TRBV10-2; clone_size: NA; j_call: TRBJ1-1; d_call: TRBD1
cdr3_aa: CASRKGGDNSNQPQHF; cdr3_nt: TGTGCCAGCAGGAAAGGGGGTGATAATAGCAATCAGCCCCAGCATTTT; v_call: TRBV6-6; clone_size: medium-sized; j_call: TRBJ1-5; d_call: NA
cdr3_aa: CASSGGHSSYEQYF; cdr3_nt: TGTGCCAGCAGCGGGGGACATAGCTCCTACGAGCAGTACTTC; v_call: TRBV9; clone_size: NA; j_call: TRBJ2-7; d_call: NA
cdr3_aa: CSVAPVGDNEQFF; cdr3_nt: TGCAGCGTTGCCCCCGTCGGTGACAATGAGCAGTTCTTC; v_call: TRBV29-1; clone_size: NA; j_call: TRBJ2-1; d_call: NA
cdr3_aa: CASSQDAGLVTDTQYF; cdr3_nt: TGCGCCAGCAGCCAAGATGCGGGACTAGTAACAGATACGCAGTATTTT; v_call: TRBV4-1; clone_size: NA; j_call: TRBJ2-3; d_call: TRBD2
cdr3_aa: CASSDPAGGHEQYF; cdr3_nt: TGTGCCAGCAGTGACCCGGCGGGGGGCCACGAGCAGTACTTC; v_call: TRBV25-1; clone_size: NA; j_call: TRBJ2-7; d_call: TRBD2
cdr3_aa: CASRPDGGKGNIQYF; cdr3_nt: TGTGCCAGCAGGCCTGATGGGGGCAAGGGGAACATTCAGTACTTC; v_call: TRBV28; clone_size: NA; j_call: TRBJ2-4; d_call: NA
cdr3_aa: CASSRQGNPPLHF; cdr3_nt: TGTGCCAGCAGTAGACAGGGGAATCCACCCCTCCACTTT; v_call: TRBV6-5; clone_size: NA; j_call: TRBJ1-6; d_call: TRBD1
cdr3_aa: CASSQEGPEQPQHF; cdr3_nt: TGCGCCAGCAGCCAAGAAGGGCCAGAACAGCCCCAGCATTTT; v_call: TRBV4-1; clone_size: NA; j_call: TRBJ1-5; d_call: NA
cdr3_aa: CASSYSTQPQHF; cdr3_nt: TGTGCCAGCAGTTACTCGACTCAGCCCCAGCATTTT; v_call: TRBV6-5; clone_size: NA; j_call: TRBJ1-5; d_call: NA
cdr3_aa: CASSPPTSGNTEAFF; cdr3_nt: TGTGCCAGCAGTCCACCGACCTCAGGGAACACTGAAGCTTTCTTT; v_call: TRBV28; clone_size: NA; j_call: TRBJ1-1; d_call: NA
cdr3_aa: CATRGGSNQPQHF; cdr3_nt: TGTGCCACGCGGGGGGGGAGCAATCAGCCCCAGCATTTT; v_call: TRBV10-3; clone_size: NA; j_call: TRBJ1-5; d_call: NA
cdr3_aa: CASSFADEQYF; cdr3_nt: TGTGCCAGTAGTTTTGCGGACGAGCAGTACTTC; v_call: TRBV19; clone_size: NA; j_call: TRBJ2-7; d_call: NA
cdr3_aa: CASSPTREGHYGYTF; cdr3_nt: TGTGCCAGCTCACCCACCCGGGAGGGGCACTATGGCTACACCTTC; v_call: TRBV18; clone_size: once; j_call: TRBJ1-2; d_call: NA
cdr3_aa: CASSLEGYMNTEAFF; cdr3_nt: TGTGCCAGCAGCTTAGAAGGATACATGAACACTGAAGCTTTCTTT; v_call: TRBV7-6; clone_size: NA; j_call: TRBJ1-1; d_call: NA
cdr3_aa: CSVGNTGELFF; cdr3_nt: TGCAGCGTTGGGAACACCGGGGAGCTGTTTTTT; v_call: TRBV29-1; clone_size: NA; j_call: TRBJ2-2; d_call: NA
cdr3_aa: CASSQNRDSYEQYF; cdr3_nt: TGTGCCAGCAGCCAGAATCGGGACAGCTACGAGCAGTACTTC; v_call: TRBV7-2; clone_size: once; j_call: TRBJ2-7; d_call: TRBD1
cdr3_aa: CASSSWTEAFF; cdr3_nt: TGTGCCAGCAGTAGCTGGACTGAAGCTTTCTTT; v_call: TRBV11-2; clone_size: NA; j_call: TRBJ1-1; d_call: NA
cdr3_aa: CASSQRTGGHTEAFF; cdr3_nt: TGCGCCAGCAGCCAGAGGACAGGGGGGCACACTGAAGCTTTCTTT; v_call: TRBV4-1; clone_size: NA; j_call: TRBJ1-1; d_call: TRBD1
cdr3_aa: CASSYRDFYEQYF; cdr3_nt: TGTGCCAGCAGTTATCGGGACTTCTACGAGCAGTACTTC; v_call: TRBV25-1; clone_size: NA; j_call: TRBJ2-7; d_call: NA
cdr3_aa: CASSLSGWAGRGELFF; cdr3_nt: TGTGCCAGCAGTTTATCGGGGTGGGCCGGACGCGGGGAGCTGTTTTTT; v_call: TRBV27; clone_size: NA; j_call: TRBJ2-2; d_call: NA
cdr3_aa: CARTGGVTEAFF; cdr3_nt: TGTGCCAGGACAGGGGGCGTCACTGAAGCTTTCTTT; v_call: TRBV21-1; clone_size: NA; j_call: TRBJ1-1; d_call: NA
cdr3_aa: CASSSGTSGTLQETQYF; cdr3_nt: TGTGCCAGCAGTTCCGGGACTAGCGGGACTTTACAAGAGACCCAGTACTTC; v_call: TRBV27; clone_size: NA; j_call: TRBJ2-5; d_call: TRBD2
cdr3_aa: CASSQRREADTQYF; cdr3_nt: TGTGCCAGCAGCCAACGGCGGGAGGCAGATACGCAGTATTTT; v_call: TRBV4-2; clone_size: once; j_call: TRBJ2-3; d_call: TRBD2
cdr3_aa: CASSFRTEDSNQPQHF; cdr3_nt: TGTGCCAGCAGCTTCCGGACAGAAGATAGCAATCAGCCCCAGCATTTT; v_call: TRBV11-3; clone_size: NA; j_call: TRBJ1-5; d_call: NA
cdr3_aa: CASSWGPGLHYGYTF; cdr3_nt: TGTGCCAGCAGCTGGGGCCCGGGACTCCACTATGGCTACACCTTC; v_call: TRBV6-5; clone_size: NA; j_call: TRBJ1-2; d_call: NA
cdr3_aa: CASRPGSSPLHF; cdr3_nt: TGTGCCAGCAGACCAGGTTCTTCACCCCTCCACTTT; v_call: TRBV21-1; clone_size: few; j_call: TRBJ1-6; d_call: NA
cdr3_aa: CASSMGNSNNQPQHF; cdr3_nt: TGTGCCAGTAGTATGGGAAACAGCAACAATCAGCCCCAGCATTTT; v_call: TRBV19; clone_size: few; j_call: TRBJ1-5; d_call: NA
cdr3_aa: CASSEPGQGRGEQFF; cdr3_nt: TGTGCCAGCAGTGAACCCGGACAGGGAAGAGGAGAGCAGTTCTTC; v_call: TRBV6-1; clone_size: NA; j_call: TRBJ2-1; d_call: TRBD1
cdr3_aa: CASSGTSGSKSYEQYF; cdr3_nt: TGTGCCAGTAGCGGGACTAGCGGGAGTAAGTCCTACGAGCAGTACTTC; v_call: TRBV19; clone_size: NA; j_call: TRBJ2-7; d_call: TRBD2
cdr3_aa: CASSFSRLKEWARDTEAFF; cdr3_nt: TGTGCCAGCAGCTTTAGTAGACTAAAAGAGTGGGCGAGAGACACTGAAGCTTTCTTT; v_call: TRBV7-9; clone_size: NA; j_call: TRBJ1-1; d_call: NA